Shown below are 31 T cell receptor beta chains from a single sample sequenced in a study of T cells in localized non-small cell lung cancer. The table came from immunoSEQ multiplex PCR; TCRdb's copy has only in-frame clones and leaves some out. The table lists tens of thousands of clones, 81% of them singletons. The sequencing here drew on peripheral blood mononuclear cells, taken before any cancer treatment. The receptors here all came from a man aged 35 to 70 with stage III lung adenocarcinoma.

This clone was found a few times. The CDR3 sequence is CASSHREEGPGNTIYF. In DNA form, the CDR3 reads TGTGCCAGCAGCCACAGGGAAGAAGGCCCTGGAAACACCATATATTTT. The chain recombines TRBV13 with TRBJ1-3; the D gene is possibly TRBD1 (6 bases). Trimming stripped 5 bases from V and 2 bases from J, with 16 bases between. Looked up from germline, CDR1 is PRHDT and CDR2 is FYEKMQ (reference sequence). The CDR3 consists of 16 residues.

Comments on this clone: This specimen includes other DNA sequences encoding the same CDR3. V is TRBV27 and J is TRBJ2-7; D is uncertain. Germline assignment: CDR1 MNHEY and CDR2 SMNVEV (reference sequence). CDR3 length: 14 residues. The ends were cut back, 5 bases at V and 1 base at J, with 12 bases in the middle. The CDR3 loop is CASSAEKSSYEQYF. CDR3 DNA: TGTGCCAGCAGTGCCGAGAAGAGTTCCTACGAGCAGTACTTC.

The CDR3 nucleotides are TGTGCCAGCACCTTAGGGGGGGGCAGGGAAGAGACCCAGTACTTC. Its translation is CASTLGGGREETQYF. The V and J genes are TRBV27 and TRBJ2-5; weak D call: TRBD2 (7 bases). V lost 7 bases and J lost 3, with 18 bases in between. Germline CDR1 reads MNHEY; CDR2 reads SMNVEV (reference sequence). The CDR3 runs to 15 residues.

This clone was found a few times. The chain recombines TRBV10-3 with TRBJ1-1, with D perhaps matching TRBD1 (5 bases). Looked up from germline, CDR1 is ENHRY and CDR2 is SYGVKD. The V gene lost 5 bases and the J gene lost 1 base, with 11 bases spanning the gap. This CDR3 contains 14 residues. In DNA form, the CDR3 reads TGTGCCATCAGTAGTAGAGGGGCGAACACTGAAGCTTTCTTT. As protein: CAISSRGANTEAFF.

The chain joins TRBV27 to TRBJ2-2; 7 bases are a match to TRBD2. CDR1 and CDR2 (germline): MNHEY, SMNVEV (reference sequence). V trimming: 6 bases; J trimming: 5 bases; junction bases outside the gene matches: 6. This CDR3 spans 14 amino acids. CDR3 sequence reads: CASRQGGITGELFF. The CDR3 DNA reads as TGTGCCAGCAGGCAGGGAGGGATAACCGGGGAGCTGTTTTTT.

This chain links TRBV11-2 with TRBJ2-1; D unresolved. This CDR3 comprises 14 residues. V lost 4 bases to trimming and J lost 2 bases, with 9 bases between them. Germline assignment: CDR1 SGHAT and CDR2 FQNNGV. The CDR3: CASSSVTAYNEQFF. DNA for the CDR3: TGTGCCAGCAGCTCCGTAACAGCCTACAATGAGCAGTTCTTC.

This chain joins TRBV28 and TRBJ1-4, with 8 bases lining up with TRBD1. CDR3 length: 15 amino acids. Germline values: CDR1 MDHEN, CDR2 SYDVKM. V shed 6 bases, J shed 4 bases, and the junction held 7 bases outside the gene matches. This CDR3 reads CASRLDRAFNEKLFF. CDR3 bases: TGTGCCAGCAGACTGGACAGGGCTTTTAATGAAAAACTGTTTTTT.

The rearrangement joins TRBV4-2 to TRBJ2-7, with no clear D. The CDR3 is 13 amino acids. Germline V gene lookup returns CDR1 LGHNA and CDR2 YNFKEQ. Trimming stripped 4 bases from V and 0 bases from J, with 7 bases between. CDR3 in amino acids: CASSPTVSYEQYF. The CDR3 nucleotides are TGTGCCAGCAGCCCAACGGTCTCCTACGAGCAGTACTTC.

The CDR3 here is CASSQGTSGQETQYF. The CDR3 region has the DNA TGTGCCAGCAGCCAAGGGACTAGCGGACAAGAGACCCAGTACTTC. The rearrangement uses TRBV14 and TRBJ2-5, with TRBD2 matching 10 bases. The V gene end was trimmed by 1 base and the J gene end by 2 bases; junction bases not matched to a gene: 1. The CDR3 length is 15 residues. Germline-derived CDR1 and CDR2 are SGHDN and FVKESK.

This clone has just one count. The CDR3 region has the DNA TGTGCCAGCAGCCAAGAATACAACGACAGGGAAGATCGTTCCATCCAAGAGACCCAGTACTTC. This sequence encodes CASSQEYNDREDRSIQETQYF. The chain is built from TRBV4-2 and TRBJ2-5, with TRBD1 identical over 7 bases. CDR1 is LGHNA, CDR2 YNFKEQ, per germline. The CDR3 extends over 21 amino acids. Germline trimming cut 0 bases from V and 1 base from J; bases unmatched to any gene: 20.

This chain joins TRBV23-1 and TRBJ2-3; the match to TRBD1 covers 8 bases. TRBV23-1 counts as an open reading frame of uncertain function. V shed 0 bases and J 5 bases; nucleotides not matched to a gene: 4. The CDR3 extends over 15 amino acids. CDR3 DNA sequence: TGCGCCAGCAGTCAATCGGGACAGGTTCAAGATACGCAGTATTTT. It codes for CASSQSGQVQDTQYF.

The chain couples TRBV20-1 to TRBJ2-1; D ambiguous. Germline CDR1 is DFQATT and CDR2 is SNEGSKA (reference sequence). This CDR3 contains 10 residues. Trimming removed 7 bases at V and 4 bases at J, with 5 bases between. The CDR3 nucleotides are TGCAGTGGACTGTACAATGAGCAGTTCTTC. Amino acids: CSGLYNEQFF.

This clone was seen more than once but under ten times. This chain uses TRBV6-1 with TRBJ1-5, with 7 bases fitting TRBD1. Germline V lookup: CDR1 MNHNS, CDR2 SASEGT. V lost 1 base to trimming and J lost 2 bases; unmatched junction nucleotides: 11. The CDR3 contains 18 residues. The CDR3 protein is CASSEGRDSRTGNQPQHF. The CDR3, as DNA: TGTGCCAGCAGTGAAGGACGGGACAGCAGGACTGGCAATCAGCCCCAGCATTTT.

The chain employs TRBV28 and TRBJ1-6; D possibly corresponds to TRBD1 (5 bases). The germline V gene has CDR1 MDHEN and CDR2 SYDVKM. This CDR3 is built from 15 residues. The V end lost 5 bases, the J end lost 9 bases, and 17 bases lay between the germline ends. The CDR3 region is CASSTGRVKSSPLHF. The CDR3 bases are TGTGCCAGCAGTACGGGGCGGGTAAAGAGTTCACCCCTCCACTTT.

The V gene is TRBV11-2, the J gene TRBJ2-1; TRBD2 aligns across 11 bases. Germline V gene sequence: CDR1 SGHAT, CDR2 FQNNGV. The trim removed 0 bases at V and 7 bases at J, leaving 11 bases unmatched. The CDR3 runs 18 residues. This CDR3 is CASSLDYPPSGGSNEQFF. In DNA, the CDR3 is TGTGCCAGCAGCTTAGATTACCCCCCTAGCGGGGGGTCGAATGAGCAGTTCTTC.

The CDR3 is CASSYESDNEKLFF. The CDR3 bases are TGTGCCAGCAGTTATGAGTCCGATAATGAAAAACTGTTTTTT. The chain has TRBV6-5 and TRBJ1-4; D remains ambiguous. CDR1 and CDR2 (germline): MNHEY, SVGAGI. The germline V and J ends were trimmed by 3 bases and 4 bases, with 9 bases remaining between them. The CDR3 consists of 14 residues.

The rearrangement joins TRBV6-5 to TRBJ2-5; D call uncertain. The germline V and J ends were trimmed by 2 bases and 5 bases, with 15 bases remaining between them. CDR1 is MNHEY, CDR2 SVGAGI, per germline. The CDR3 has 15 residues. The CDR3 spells CASSYGTATRETQYF. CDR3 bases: TGTGCCAGCAGTTACGGTACGGCGACGCGGGAGACCCAGTACTTC.

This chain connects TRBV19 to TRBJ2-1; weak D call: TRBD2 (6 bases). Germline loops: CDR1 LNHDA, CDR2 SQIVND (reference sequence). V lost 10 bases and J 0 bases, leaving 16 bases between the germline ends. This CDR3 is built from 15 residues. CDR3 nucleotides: TGTGCCACCGAGGTAGCGGCGAACTCCTACAATGAGCAGTTCTTC. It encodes CATEVAANSYNEQFF.

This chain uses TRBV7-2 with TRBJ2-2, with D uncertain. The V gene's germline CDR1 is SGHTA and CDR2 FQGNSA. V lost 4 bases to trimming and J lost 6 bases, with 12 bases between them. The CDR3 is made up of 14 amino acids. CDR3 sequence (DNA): TGTGCCAGCAGCTCCGGGCTCTCCTCCGGGGAGCTGTTTTTT. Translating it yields CASSSGLSSGELFF.

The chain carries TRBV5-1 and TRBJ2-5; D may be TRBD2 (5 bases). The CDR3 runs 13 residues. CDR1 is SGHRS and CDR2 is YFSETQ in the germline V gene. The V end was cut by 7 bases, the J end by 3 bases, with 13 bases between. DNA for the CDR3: TGCGCCAGCTACAATTTGGGAGAAGAGACCCAGTACTTC. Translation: CASYNLGEETQYF.

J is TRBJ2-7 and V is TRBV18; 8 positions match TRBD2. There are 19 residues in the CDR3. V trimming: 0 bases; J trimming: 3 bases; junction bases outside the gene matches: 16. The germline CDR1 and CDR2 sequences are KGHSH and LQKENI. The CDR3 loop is CASSPPGSGGPGNYYEQYF. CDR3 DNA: TGTGCCAGCTCACCACCGGGCAGCGGGGGCCCCGGCAACTACTACGAGCAGTACTTC.

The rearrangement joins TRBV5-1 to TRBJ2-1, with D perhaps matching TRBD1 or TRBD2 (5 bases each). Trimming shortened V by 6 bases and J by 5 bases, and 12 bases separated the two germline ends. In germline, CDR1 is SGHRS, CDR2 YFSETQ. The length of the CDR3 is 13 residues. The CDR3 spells CASKPGTNNEQFF. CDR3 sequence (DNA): TGCGCCAGCAAACCCGGGACGAACAATGAGCAGTTCTTC. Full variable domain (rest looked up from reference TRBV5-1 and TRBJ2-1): KAGVTQTPRYLIKTRGQQVTLSCSPISGHRSVSWYQQTPGQGLQFLFEYFSETQRNKGNFPGRFSGRQFSNSRSEMNVSTLELGDSALYLCASKPGTNNEQFFGPGTRLTVL.

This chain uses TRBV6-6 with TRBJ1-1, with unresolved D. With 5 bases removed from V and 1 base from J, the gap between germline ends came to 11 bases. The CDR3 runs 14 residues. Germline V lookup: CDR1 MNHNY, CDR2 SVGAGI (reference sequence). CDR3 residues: CASSPTTENTEAFF. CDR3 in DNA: TGTGCCAGCAGTCCCACGACGGAGAACACTGAAGCTTTCTTT.

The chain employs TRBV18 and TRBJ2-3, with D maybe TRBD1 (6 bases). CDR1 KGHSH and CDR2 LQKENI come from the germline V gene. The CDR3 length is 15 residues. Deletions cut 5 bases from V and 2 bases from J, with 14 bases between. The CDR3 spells CASSSGATFTDTQYF. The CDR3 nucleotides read TGTGCCAGCTCATCAGGGGCTACGTTCACAGATACGCAGTATTTT.

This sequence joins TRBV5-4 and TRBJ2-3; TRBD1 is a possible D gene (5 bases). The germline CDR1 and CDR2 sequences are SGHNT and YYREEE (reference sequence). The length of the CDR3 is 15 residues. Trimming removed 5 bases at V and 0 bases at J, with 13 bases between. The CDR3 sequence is CASSVSGSSTDTQYF. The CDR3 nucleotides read TGTGCCAGCAGTGTCTCAGGGTCTAGCACAGATACGCAGTATTTT.

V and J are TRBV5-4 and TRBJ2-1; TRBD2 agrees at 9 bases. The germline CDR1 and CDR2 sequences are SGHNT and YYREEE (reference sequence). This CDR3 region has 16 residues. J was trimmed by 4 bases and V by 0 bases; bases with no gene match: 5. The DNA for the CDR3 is TGTGCCAGCAGCTTGGTAAGCGGGGGGACTTACAATGAGCAGTTCTTC. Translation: CASSLVSGGTYNEQFF. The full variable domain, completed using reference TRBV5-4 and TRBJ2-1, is ETGVTQSPTHLIKTRGQQVTLRCSSQSGHNTVSWYQQALGQGPQFIFQYYREEENGRGNFPPRFSGLQFPNYSSELNVNALELDDSALYLCASSLVSGGTYNEQFFGPGTRLTVL.

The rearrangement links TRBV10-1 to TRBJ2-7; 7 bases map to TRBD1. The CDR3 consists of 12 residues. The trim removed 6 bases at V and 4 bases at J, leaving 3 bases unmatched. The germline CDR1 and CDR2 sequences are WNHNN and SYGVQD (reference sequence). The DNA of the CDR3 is TGCGCCAGCAGCGACAGGGTGTACGAGCAGTACTTC. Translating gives CASSDRVYEQYF.

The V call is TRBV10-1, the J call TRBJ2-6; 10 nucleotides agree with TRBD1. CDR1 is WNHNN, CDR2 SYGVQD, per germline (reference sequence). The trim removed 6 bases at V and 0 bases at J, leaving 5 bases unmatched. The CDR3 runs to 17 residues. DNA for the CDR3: TGCGCCAGCAGCCGGGACAGGGGATTCTCTGGGGCCAACGTCCTGACTTTC. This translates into CASSRDRGFSGANVLTF.

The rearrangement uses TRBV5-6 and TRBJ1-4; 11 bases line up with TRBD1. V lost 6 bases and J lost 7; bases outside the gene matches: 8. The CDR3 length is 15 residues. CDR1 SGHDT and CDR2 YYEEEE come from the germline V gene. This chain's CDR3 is CASTHRTGGIEKLFF. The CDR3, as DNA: TGTGCCAGCACTCACCGGACAGGGGGCATTGAAAAACTGTTTTTT.

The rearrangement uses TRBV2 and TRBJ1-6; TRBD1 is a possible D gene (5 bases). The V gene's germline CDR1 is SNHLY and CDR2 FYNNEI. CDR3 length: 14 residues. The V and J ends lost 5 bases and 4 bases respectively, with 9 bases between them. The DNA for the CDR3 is TGTGCCAGCAGTCGGGGACCGTATAATTCACCCCTCCACTTT. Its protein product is CASSRGPYNSPLHF. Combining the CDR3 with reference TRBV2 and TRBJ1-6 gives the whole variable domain EPEVTQTPSHQVTQMGQEVILRCVPISNHLYFYWYRQILGQKVEFLVSFYNNEISEKSEIFDDQFSVERPDGSNFTLKIRSTKLEDSAMYFCASSRGPYNSPLHFGNGTRLTVT.

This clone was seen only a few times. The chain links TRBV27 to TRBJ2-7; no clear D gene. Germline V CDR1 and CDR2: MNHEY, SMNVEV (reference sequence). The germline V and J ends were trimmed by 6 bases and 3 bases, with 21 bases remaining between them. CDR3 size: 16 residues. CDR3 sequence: CASSLSEDGSYYEQYF. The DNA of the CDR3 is TGTGCCAGCAGCCTCTCCGAAGATGGGTCTTACTACGAGCAGTACTTC.